One sample yielded the 17 T cell receptor beta chains listed below, sequenced in a study of blood T cell repertoires in COVID-19. TCRdb's copy holds only in-frame clones and misses some; the assay was immunoSEQ multiplex PCR. This table has 350,000 or so clones, roughly 90% appearing once. The sample comprised PBMCs or T cells enriched from blood (not recorded which). The origin of the receptors is a woman aged 25 to 45 who had recovered from COVID-19.

The gene calls are TRBV19 and TRBJ2-7; 9 bases match TRBD1. V shed 3 bases and J 3 bases; nucleotides not matched to a gene: 6. This CDR3 has 15 residues. Germline V gene data show CDR1 as LNHDA and CDR2 as SQIVND (reference sequence). The CDR3 coding sequence is TGTGCCAGTAGTATCAAACCGGGACAGGGCTACGAGCAGTACTTC. Amino acids: CASSIKPGQGYEQYF. Combining the CDR3 with reference TRBV19 and TRBJ2-7 gives the whole variable domain DGGITQSPKYLFRKEGQNVTLSCEQNLNHDAMYWYRQDPGQGLRLIYYSQIVNDFQKGDIAEGYSVSREKKESFPLTVTSAQKNPTAFYLCASSIKPGQGYEQYFGPGTRLTVT.

This chain connects TRBV9 to TRBJ2-7; TRBD2 aligns across 8 bases. Per germline, CDR1 SGDLS and CDR2 YYNGEE. Trimming cost V 10 bases and J 3 bases; bases outside gene matches: 9. The CDR3 has 13 residues. The CDR3, as DNA: TGTGCCGTACAGAGCGGGAGAGGCTACGAGCAGTACTTC. It yields the protein CAVQSGRGYEQYF.

The rearrangement links TRBV11-3 to TRBJ2-7, with TRBD1 matching 9 bases. CDR1 SGHNT and CDR2 YENEEA come from the germline V gene. J gave up 3 bases and V 0 bases, and 6 bases lay outside the gene matches. CDR3 length: 16 amino acids. CDR3 protein: CASSLDLLGQGYEQYF. Written as DNA, the CDR3 is TGTGCCAGCAGCTTAGATCTACTGGGACAGGGCTACGAGCAGTACTTC. The entire variable domain, with the rest obtained from reference TRBV11-3 and TRBJ2-7, is as follows: EAGVVQSPRYKIIEKKQPVAFWCNPISGHNTLYWYLQNLGQGPELLIRYENEEAVDDSQLPKDRFSAERLKGVDSTLKIQPAELGDSAVYLCASSLDLLGQGYEQYFGPGTRLTVT.

J is TRBJ2-2 and V is TRBV9, with D tentatively TRBD2 (6 bases). Germline-derived CDR1 and CDR2 are SGDLS and YYNGEE. V was cut by 0 bases and J by 3 bases, with 12 bases left in between. This CDR3 region has 16 residues. The DNA for the CDR3 is TGTGCCAGCAGCGTAGAAGGGACTGGTCACACCGGGGAGCTGTTTTTT. This codes for CASSVEGTGHTGELFF.

The chain employs TRBV7-2 and TRBJ1-2; a weak D match, TRBD1 (5 bases). The CDR3 totals 14 residues. Germline lookup yields CDR1 SGHTA and CDR2 FQGNSA. The V end lost 0 bases, the J end lost 7 bases, and 12 bases lay between the germline ends. CDR3 nucleotides: TGTGCCAGCAGCTTAGCGCGGCAGGGAAGTGGCTACACCTTC. Its translation: CASSLARQGSGYTF.

The sample holds one count of this clone. The rearrangement links TRBV7-2 to TRBJ2-3; 7 nucleotides match TRBD2. Trimming cost V 7 bases and J 6 bases; bases outside gene matches: 10. The CDR3 is made up of 14 amino acids. Germline V lookup: CDR1 SGHTA, CDR2 FQGNSA. The CDR3 is CASIPPSGIDTQYF. Written as DNA, the CDR3 is TGTGCCAGCATCCCTCCAAGCGGGATTGATACGCAGTATTTT.

This clone appeared once. DNA for the CDR3: TGTGCCAGCAGCGCCAGTTTGCGGGGTTTAGAGACCCAGTACTTC. Its protein product is CASSASLRGLETQYF. This chain uses TRBV13 with TRBJ2-5; possible D gene TRBD2, 6 bases. This CDR3 contains 15 residues. Trimming pared 5 bases from V and 4 bases from J, leaving 17 bases between. The germline V gene has CDR1 PRHDT and CDR2 FYEKMQ (reference sequence).

V is TRBV6-5 and J is TRBJ2-7; TRBD1 matches at 10 bases. There are 15 residues in the CDR3. The V gene end was trimmed by 2 bases and the J gene end by 5 bases; junction bases not matched to a gene: 6. Germline V lookup: CDR1 MNHEY, CDR2 SVGAGI. CDR3 bases: TGTGCCAGCAGTTACCCTGGGACAGGGGTGGACGAGCAGTACTTC. Protein: CASSYPGTGVDEQYF.

The gene calls are TRBV4-2 and TRBJ2-7; 11 bases are shared with TRBD2. In germline, CDR1 is LGHNA, CDR2 YNFKEQ. With 4 bases clipped from V and 2 bases from J, the junction kept 13 bases outside the gene matches. The CDR3 has 18 amino acids. CDR3 sequence: CASSPRGSGGVSAYEQYF. For the CDR3, the DNA is TGTGCCAGCAGCCCCCGTGGTAGCGGGGGGGTCAGCGCCTACGAGCAGTACTTC.

This chain links TRBV3-1 (or the pseudogene TRBV3-2) with TRBJ2-7, with TRBD1 identical over 8 bases. Per the germline V gene, CDR1 is LGHDT and CDR2 is YNNKEL (reference sequence). CDR3 length: 15 residues. J lost 3 bases, V lost 5 bases, and 9 bases had no gene match. Here the CDR3 DNA reads TGTGCCAGCAGCAAAGGACAGGGCAAATACTACGAGCAGTACTTC. Its translation: CASSKGQGKYYEQYF.

This rearrangement joins TRBV18 to TRBJ2-7; D ambiguous. Trimming removed 2 bases from V and 6 bases from J, with 5 bases in between. Germline V gene data show CDR1 as KGHSH and CDR2 as LQKENI. The CDR3 covers 11 residues. CDR3 in amino acids: CASSPSLEQYF. Here the CDR3 DNA reads TGTGCCAGCTCACCATCCCTCGAGCAGTACTTC.

The chain employs TRBV19 and TRBJ2-1; tentative D call: TRBD1 (5 bases). The CDR3 is 15 amino acids. In germline, CDR1 is LNHDA, CDR2 SQIVND (reference sequence). Trimming shortened V by 6 bases and J by 0 bases, and 12 bases separated the two germline ends. The CDR3 DNA follows: TGTGCCAGTAGAAAGACAGCCGACTCCTACAATGAGCAGTTCTTC. Protein: CASRKTADSYNEQFF. The entire variable domain, with the rest obtained from reference TRBV19 and TRBJ2-1, is as follows: DGGITQSPKYLFRKEGQNVTLSCEQNLNHDAMYWYRQDPGQGLRLIYYSQIVNDFQKGDIAEGYSVSREKKESFPLTVTSAQKNPTAFYLCASRKTADSYNEQFFGPGTRLTVL.

The chain links TRBV7-8 to TRBJ2-1, with TRBD1 identical over 10 bases. The germline CDR1 and CDR2 sequences are SGHVS and FQNEAQ. The V gene end was trimmed by 7 bases and the J gene end by 4 bases; junction bases not matched to a gene: 7. This CDR3 is built from 15 residues. CDR3 residues: CASNPRGQGYNEQFF. The CDR3 DNA reads TGTGCCAGCAACCCAAGGGGACAGGGGTACAATGAGCAGTTCTTC.

This sequence joins TRBV28 and TRBJ2-1, with 8 nucleotides matching TRBD2. Germline CDR1 is MDHEN and CDR2 is SYDVKM. The trim removed 5 bases at V and 4 bases at J, leaving 10 bases unmatched. The CDR3 has 16 amino acids. The CDR3 nucleotides are TGTGCCAGCAGTCCTCCGGGACTAGAAACATACAATGAGCAGTTCTTC. It yields the protein CASSPPGLETYNEQFF.

This clone has a single count. Other DNA sequences from this sample encode an identical CDR3 as well. This chain connects TRBV19 to TRBJ1-5; 7 nucleotides align to TRBD1. The trim removed 1 base at V and 6 bases at J, leaving 6 bases unmatched. This CDR3 region has 15 residues. The V gene's germline CDR1 is LNHDA and CDR2 SQIVND (reference sequence). The CDR3, as DNA: TGTGCCAGTAGTATAGGACAGGGCGGTTCTCAGCCCCAGCATTTT. Its translation: CASSIGQGGSQPQHF.

The gene calls are TRBV7-9 and TRBJ2-3, with 11 bases identical to TRBD1. Germline CDR1 SEHNR, CDR2 FQNEAQ (reference sequence). V shed 5 bases, J shed 8 bases, and the junction held 9 bases outside the gene matches. CDR3 length equals 15 residues. CDR3 loop: CASSEGQGALGTQYF. CDR3 coding DNA: TGTGCCAGCAGCGAAGGACAGGGGGCGCTGGGTACGCAGTATTTT.

The genes are TRBV28 and TRBJ1-4; no definite D call. This CDR3 is built from 15 residues. Trimming took 5 bases from V and 0 from J, leaving 10 bases between them. Germline V gives CDR1 MDHEN, CDR2 SYDVKM. The CDR3 region has the DNA TGTGCCAGCAGTCGAATGGGCCCAACTAATGAAAAACTGTTTTTT. This translates into CASSRMGPTNEKLFF.